The sequence of this TCR beta chain was determined in a study of breast tumors, draining lymph nodes, adjacent tissues. Samples came from axillary lymph nodes draining the breast cancer. TCRdb ran MiXCR on the multiplex PCR reads and lists one entry per CDR3 protein. The table shows a few hundred thousand distinct CDR3 sequences, with 30% to 35% occurring only once. This TCR derives from a female donor with breast cancer. Some clones in this sample may be carry-over from other donors' samples. Material for sequencing was axillary lymph node tissue.

The CDR3 protein is CASSWGAGGGYGYTF. For the CDR3, the DNA is TGTGCCAGCAGTTGGGGGGCAGGGGGAGGCTATGGCTACACCTTC. The chain couples TRBV27 to TRBJ1-2, with 7 bases identical to TRBD1. V lost 4 bases and J lost 4; bases outside the gene matches: 9. The germline V gene has CDR1 MNHEY and CDR2 SMNVEV (reference sequence). The CDR3 extends over 15 amino acids.